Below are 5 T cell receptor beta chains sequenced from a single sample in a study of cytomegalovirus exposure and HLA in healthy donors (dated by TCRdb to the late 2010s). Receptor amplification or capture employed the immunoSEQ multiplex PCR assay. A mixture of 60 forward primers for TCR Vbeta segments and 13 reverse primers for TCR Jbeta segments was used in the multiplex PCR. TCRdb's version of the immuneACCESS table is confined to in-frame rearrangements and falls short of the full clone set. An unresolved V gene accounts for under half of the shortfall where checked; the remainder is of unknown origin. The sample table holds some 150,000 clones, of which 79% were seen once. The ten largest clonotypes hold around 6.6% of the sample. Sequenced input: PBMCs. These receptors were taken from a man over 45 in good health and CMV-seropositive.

The CDR3 nucleotides read TGTGCCATCAGGACTAAACAGGGGAACACTGAAGCTTTCTTT. Translated: CAIRTKQGNTEAFF. This chain uses TRBV10-3 with TRBJ1-1, with a weak D call TRBD1 (6 bases). The CDR3 covers 14 residues. V shed 6 bases and J shed 1 base, with 12 bases lying between them. Germline lookup yields CDR1 ENHRY and CDR2 SYGVKD.

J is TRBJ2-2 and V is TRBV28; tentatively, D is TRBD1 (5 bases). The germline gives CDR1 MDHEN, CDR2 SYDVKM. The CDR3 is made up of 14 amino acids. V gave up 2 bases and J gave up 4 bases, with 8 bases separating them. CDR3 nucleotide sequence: TGTGCCAGCAGTTTAGCAAGGGGCACCGGGGAGCTGTTTTTT. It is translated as CASSLARGTGELFF. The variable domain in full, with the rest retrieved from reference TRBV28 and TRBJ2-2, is DVKVTQSSRYLVKRTGEKVFLECVQDMDHENMFWYRQDPGLGLRLIYFSYDVKMKEKGDIPEGYSVSREKKERFSLILESASTNQTSMYLCASSLARGTGELFFGEGSRLTVL.

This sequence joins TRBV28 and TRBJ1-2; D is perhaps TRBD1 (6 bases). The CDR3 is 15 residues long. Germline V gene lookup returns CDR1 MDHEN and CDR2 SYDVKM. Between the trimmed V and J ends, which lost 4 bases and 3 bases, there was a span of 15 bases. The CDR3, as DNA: TGTGCCAGCAGTTCCCTTGACAGGAACGACTATGGCTACACCTTC. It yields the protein CASSSLDRNDYGYTF.

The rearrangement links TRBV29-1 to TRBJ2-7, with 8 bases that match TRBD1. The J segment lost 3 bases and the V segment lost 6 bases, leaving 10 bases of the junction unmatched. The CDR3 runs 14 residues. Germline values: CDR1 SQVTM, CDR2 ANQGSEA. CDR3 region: CSVPRDRGGYEQYF. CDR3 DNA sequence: TGCAGCGTCCCTAGAGACAGGGGTGGCTACGAGCAGTACTTC.

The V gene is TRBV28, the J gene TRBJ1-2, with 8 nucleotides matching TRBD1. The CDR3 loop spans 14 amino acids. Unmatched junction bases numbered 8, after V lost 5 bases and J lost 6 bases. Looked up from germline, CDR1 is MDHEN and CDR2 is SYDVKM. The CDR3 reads CASSPGQGLNGYTF. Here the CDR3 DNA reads TGTGCCAGCAGTCCCGGACAGGGCTTAAATGGCTACACCTTC.